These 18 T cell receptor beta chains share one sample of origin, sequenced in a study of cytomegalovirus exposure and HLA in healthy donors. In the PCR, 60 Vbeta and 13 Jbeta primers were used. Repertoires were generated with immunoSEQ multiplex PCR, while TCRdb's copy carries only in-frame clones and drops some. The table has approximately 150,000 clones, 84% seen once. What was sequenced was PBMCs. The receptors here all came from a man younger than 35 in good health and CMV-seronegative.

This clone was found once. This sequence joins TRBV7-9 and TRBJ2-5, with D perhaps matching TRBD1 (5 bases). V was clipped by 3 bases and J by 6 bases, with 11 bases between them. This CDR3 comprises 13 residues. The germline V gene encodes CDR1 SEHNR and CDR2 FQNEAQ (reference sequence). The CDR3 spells CASSFQGTQTQYF. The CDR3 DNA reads TGTGCCAGCAGCTTTCAGGGTACCCAGACCCAGTACTTC.

The CDR3 sequence: CAWSVLASSGTQYF. The CDR3 DNA sequence: TGTGCCTGGAGTGTTCTAGCTTCTTCAGGTACGCAGTATTTT. The chain is built from TRBV30 and TRBJ2-3, with D tentatively TRBD2 (5 bases). V dropped 0 bases and J dropped 8 bases, with 15 bases sitting between them. Germline V gives CDR1 GTSNPN, CDR2 SVGIG (reference sequence). The CDR3 sequence is 14 residues long.

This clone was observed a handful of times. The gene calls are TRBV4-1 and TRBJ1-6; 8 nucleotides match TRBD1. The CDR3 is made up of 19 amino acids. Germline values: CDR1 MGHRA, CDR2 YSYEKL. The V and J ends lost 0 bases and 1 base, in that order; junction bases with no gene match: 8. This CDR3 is CASSQDLEQGASYNSPLHF. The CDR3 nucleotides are TGCGCCAGCAGCCAAGATTTGGAGCAGGGGGCATCCTATAATTCACCCCTCCACTTT.

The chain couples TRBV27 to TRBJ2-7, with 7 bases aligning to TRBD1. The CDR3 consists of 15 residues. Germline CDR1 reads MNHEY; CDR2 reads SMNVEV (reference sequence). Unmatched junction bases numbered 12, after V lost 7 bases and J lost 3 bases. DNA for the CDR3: TGTGCCAGCACCAAACGACAGGGAAGAGTCTACGAGCAGTACTTC. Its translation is CASTKRQGRVYEQYF.

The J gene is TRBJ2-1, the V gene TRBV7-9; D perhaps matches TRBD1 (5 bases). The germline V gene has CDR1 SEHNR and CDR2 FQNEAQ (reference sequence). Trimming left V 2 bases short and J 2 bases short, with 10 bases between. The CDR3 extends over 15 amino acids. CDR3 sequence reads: CASSLPQGTYNEQFF. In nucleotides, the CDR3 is TGTGCCAGCAGCTTACCCCAGGGAACCTACAATGAGCAGTTCTTC.

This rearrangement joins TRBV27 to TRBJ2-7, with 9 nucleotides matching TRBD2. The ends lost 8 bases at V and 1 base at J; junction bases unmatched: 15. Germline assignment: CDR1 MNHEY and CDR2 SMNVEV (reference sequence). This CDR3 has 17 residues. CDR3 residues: CASADIPGLALSYEQYF. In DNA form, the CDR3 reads TGTGCCAGCGCTGATATACCGGGACTAGCTCTTTCCTACGAGCAGTACTTC.

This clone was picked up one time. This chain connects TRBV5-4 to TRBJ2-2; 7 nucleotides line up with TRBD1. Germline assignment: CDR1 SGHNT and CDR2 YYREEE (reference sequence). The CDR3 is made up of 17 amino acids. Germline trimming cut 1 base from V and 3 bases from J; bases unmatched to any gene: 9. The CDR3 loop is CASSLPKTGTHTGELFF. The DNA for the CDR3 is TGTGCCAGCAGCTTGCCCAAGACAGGGACCCACACCGGGGAGCTGTTTTTT.

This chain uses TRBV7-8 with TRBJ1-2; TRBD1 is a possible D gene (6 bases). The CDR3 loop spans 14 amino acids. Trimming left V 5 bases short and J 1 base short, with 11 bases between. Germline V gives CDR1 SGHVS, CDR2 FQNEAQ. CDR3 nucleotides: TGTGCCAGCAGCCGGACAGCGATTAACTATGGCTACACCTTC. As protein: CASSRTAINYGYTF.

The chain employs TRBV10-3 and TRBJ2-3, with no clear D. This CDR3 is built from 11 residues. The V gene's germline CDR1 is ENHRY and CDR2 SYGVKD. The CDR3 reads CASAPGDTQYF. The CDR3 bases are TGTGCAAGTGCCCCCGGAGATACGCAGTATTTT.

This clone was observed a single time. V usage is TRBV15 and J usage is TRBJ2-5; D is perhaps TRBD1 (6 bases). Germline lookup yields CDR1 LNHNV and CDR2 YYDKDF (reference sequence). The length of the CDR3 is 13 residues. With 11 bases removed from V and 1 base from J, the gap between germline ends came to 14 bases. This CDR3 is CAGSQGPQETQYF. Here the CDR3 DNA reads TGTGCCGGATCACAGGGCCCCCAAGAGACCCAGTACTTC.

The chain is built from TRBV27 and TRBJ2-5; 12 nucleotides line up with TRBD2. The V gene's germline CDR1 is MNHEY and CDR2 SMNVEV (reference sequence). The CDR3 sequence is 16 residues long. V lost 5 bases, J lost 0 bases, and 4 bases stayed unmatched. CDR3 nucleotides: TGTGCCAGCAGTAAAGGGACTAGCGGGTACCAAGAGACCCAGTACTTC. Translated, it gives CASSKGTSGYQETQYF.

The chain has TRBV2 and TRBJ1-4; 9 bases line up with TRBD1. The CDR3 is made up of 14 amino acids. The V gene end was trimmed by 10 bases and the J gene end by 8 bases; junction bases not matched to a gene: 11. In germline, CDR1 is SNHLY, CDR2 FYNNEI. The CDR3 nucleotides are TGTGCCATACAACCGGGACAGGGAGGGGAAAAACTGTTTTTT. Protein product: CAIQPGQGGEKLFF.

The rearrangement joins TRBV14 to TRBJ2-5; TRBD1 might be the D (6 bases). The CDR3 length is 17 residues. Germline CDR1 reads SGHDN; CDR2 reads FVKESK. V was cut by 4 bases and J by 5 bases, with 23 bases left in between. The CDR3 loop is CASSPKAGALGIETQYF. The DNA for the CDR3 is TGTGCCAGCAGCCCGAAGGCAGGGGCCCTCGGGATCGAGACCCAGTACTTC.

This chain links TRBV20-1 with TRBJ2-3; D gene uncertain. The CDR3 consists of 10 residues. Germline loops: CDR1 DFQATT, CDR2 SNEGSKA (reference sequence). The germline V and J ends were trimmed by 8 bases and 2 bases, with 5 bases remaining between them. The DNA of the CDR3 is TGCAGTTTCTACACAGATACGCAGTATTTT. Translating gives CSFYTDTQYF.

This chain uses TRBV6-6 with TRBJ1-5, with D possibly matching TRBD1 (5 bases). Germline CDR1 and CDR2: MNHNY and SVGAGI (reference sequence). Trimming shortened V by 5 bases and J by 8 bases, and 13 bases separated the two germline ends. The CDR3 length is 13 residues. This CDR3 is CASSIFGGEPQHF. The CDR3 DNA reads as TGTGCCAGCAGTATTTTCGGAGGGGAGCCCCAGCATTTT.

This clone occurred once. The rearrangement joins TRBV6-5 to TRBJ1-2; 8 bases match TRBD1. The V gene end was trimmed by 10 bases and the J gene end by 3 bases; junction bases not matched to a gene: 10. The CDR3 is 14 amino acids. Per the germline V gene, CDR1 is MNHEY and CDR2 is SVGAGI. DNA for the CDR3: TGTGCCATCGGTGACAGGGGACGTCACTATGGCTACACCTTC. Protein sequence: CAIGDRGRHYGYTF.

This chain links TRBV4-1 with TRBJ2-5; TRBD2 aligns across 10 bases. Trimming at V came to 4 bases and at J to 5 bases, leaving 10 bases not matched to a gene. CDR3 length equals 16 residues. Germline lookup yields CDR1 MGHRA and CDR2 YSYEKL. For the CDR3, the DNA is TGCGCCAGCAGCCTAGGAAGCGGGGGGGCGGGGGAGACCCAGTACTTC. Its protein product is CASSLGSGGAGETQYF.

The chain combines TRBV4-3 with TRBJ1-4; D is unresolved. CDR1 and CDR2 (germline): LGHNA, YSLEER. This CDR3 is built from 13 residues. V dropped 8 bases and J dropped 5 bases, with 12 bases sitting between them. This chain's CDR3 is CASGLLFNEKLFF. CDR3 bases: TGCGCCAGCGGCCTTCTATTCAATGAAAAACTGTTTTTT.